Below are 7 T cell receptor beta chains sequenced from a single sample in a study of CD8+ T cells in alopecia areata. Investigators isolated RNA and reverse transcribed it into cDNA to act as the sequencing template. Measured with immunoSEQ multiplex PCR; TCRdb has only the in-frame clones, and not every one. The sample consists of some 180,000 clones, approximately 62% of them appearing once. Sequenced here: CD4+ T cells sorted from blood, sampled at week 0. These TCRs come from a human donor with alopecia areata.

The chain couples TRBV27 to TRBJ1-2; 7 nucleotides match TRBD1. The CDR3 consists of 15 residues. CDR1 and CDR2 from the germline V gene are MNHEY and SMNVEV (reference sequence). Germline trimming cut 5 bases from V and 6 bases from J; bases unmatched to any gene: 12. CDR3 DNA: TGTGCCAGCAGTAAAACAGGGGTCTGGTCCGATGGCTACACCTTC. This codes for CASSKTGVWSDGYTF.

The V call is TRBV29-1, the J call TRBJ2-7; D might be TRBD1 (6 bases). The CDR3 extends over 12 amino acids. Germline V CDR1 and CDR2: SQVTM, ANQGSEA. V shed 8 bases and J shed 0 bases, with 11 bases lying between them. The CDR3 nucleotides are TGCAGCTATCGGACAGCCTCCTACGAGCAGTACTTC. It codes for CSYRTASYEQYF.

This clone was picked up a small number of times. This rearrangement joins TRBV29-1 to TRBJ2-7; 10 bases are shared with TRBD2. Germline values: CDR1 SQVTM, CDR2 ANQGSEA. The V gene end was trimmed by 4 bases and the J gene end by 9 bases; junction bases not matched to a gene: 6. The CDR3 covers 12 residues. CDR3 sequence reads: CSVGTSGIVQYF. DNA of the CDR3: TGCAGCGTTGGGACTAGCGGTATTGTGCAGTACTTC.

The chain couples TRBV11-3 to TRBJ2-6; D might be TRBD2 (5 bases). V gave up 1 base and J gave up 0 bases, with 13 bases separating them. The CDR3 contains 18 residues. CDR1 SGHNT and CDR2 YENEEA come from the germline V gene. CDR3 DNA sequence: TGTGCCAGCAGCTTAGTAAGCCGAGGGTCCTCTGGGGCCAACGTCCTGACTTTC. This gives the protein CASSLVSRGSSGANVLTF.

The chain recombines TRBV4-1 with TRBJ1-6; D remains unclear. Germline CDR1 MGHRA, CDR2 YSYEKL. V was shortened by 0 bases and J by 8 bases, with 8 bases between the two germline ends. The CDR3 covers 14 residues. The CDR3 protein is CASSQDGGYSPLHF. The CDR3 bases are TGCGCCAGCAGCCAAGACGGCGGATATTCACCCCTCCACTTT.

The V gene is TRBV29-1, the J gene TRBJ1-6; D might be TRBD1 (5 bases). Germline CDR1 reads SQVTM; CDR2 reads ANQGSEA. V shed 5 bases and J shed 14 bases, with 19 bases lying between them. The CDR3 sequence is 13 residues long. The chain's CDR3 is CSVSTANRGTLHF. The CDR3, as DNA: TGCAGCGTTTCTACAGCCAACCGGGGCACCCTCCACTTT.

This clone was observed many times. The chain links TRBV18 to TRBJ2-1; D unclear. This CDR3 has 11 residues. Germline V gene data show CDR1 as KGHSH and CDR2 as LQKENI. V was cut by 5 bases and J by 7 bases, with 6 bases left in between. CDR3 residues: CASSMANEQFF. DNA of the CDR3: TGTGCCAGCTCAATGGCTAATGAGCAGTTCTTC.